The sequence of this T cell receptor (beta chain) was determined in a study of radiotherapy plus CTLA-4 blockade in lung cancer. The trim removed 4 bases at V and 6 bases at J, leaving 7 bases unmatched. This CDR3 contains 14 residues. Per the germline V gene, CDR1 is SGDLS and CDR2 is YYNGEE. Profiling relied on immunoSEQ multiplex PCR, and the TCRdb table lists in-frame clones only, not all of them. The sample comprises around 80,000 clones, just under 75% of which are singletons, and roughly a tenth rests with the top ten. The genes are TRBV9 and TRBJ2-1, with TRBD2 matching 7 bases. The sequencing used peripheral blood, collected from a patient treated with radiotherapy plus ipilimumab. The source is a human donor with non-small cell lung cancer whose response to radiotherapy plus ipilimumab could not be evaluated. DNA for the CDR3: TGTGCCAGCAGCCCTTTGGCTAGCGGCAATGAGCAGTTCTTC. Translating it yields CASSPLASGNEQFF.